The 18 T cell receptor beta chains in this list originate from one sample, sequenced in a study of CD4+ T cells in melanoma. Repertoires were generated with immunoSEQ multiplex PCR, while TCRdb's copy carries only in-frame clones and drops some. The table has more than 110,000 clones, about nine tenths seen once; the top ten hold over 1.5%. Receptor source: a human donor with melanoma.

The chain is built from TRBV18 and TRBJ2-2; tentatively, D is TRBD1 (6 bases). V lost 1 base and J 2 bases, leaving 14 bases between the germline ends. The CDR3 runs to 17 residues. The germline CDR1 and CDR2 sequences are KGHSH and LQKENI. This CDR3 is CASSPLKGDGNTGELFF. Written as DNA, the CDR3 is TGTGCCAGCTCACCACTTAAGGGGGATGGCAACACCGGGGAGCTGTTTTTT.

Comments on this clone: This sample includes further DNA sequences coding for the same CDR3. The rearrangement links TRBV6-1 to TRBJ1-1, with no clear D. CDR1 is MNHNS, CDR2 SASEGT, per germline. Trimming took off 6 bases at V and 1 base at J, with 6 bases between the two ends. The CDR3 spans 12 residues. DNA for the CDR3: TGTGCCAGCAGCCTTGCGAACACTGAAGCTTTCTTT. It translates to CASSLANTEAFF.

The CDR3 protein is CASSSPGQTEAFF. CDR3 bases: TGTGCCAGCAGCTCGCCCGGACAGACTGAAGCTTTCTTT. This sequence joins TRBV11-2 and TRBJ1-1, with D tentatively TRBD1 (6 bases). The CDR3 totals 13 residues. The V end lost 4 bases, the J end lost 5 bases, and 11 bases lay between the germline ends. Germline loops: CDR1 SGHAT, CDR2 FQNNGV. Looking up the rest from reference TRBV11-2 and TRBJ1-1 gives the full variable domain: EAGVAQSPRYKIIEKRQSVAFWCNPISGHATLYWYQQILGQGPKLLIQFQNNGVVDDSQLPKDRFSAERLKGVDSTLKIQPAKLEDSAVYLCASSSPGQTEAFFGQGTRLTVV.

The chain combines TRBV30 with TRBJ2-2; D remains ambiguous. Germline V gene sequence: CDR1 GTSNPN, CDR2 SVGIG (reference sequence). The V end was cut by 0 bases, the J end by 1 base, with 6 bases between. The CDR3 runs to 14 residues. The CDR3 DNA reads as TGTGCCTGGAGTGTTTGGGTGAACACCGGGGAGCTGTTTTTT. Encoded protein: CAWSVWVNTGELFF.

This clone was detected only once. The CDR3 DNA reads as TGTGCCAGTAGTATAGCGTTCGGGCAGCTAAACACTGAAGCTTTCTTT. It translates to CASSIAFGQLNTEAFF. The chain employs TRBV19 and TRBJ1-1; no clear D. The germline V gene encodes CDR1 LNHDA and CDR2 SQIVND (reference sequence). CDR3 size: 16 residues. V gave up 1 base and J gave up 2 bases, with 14 bases separating them.

V gene TRBV5-1 combines with J gene TRBJ2-2; D is possibly TRBD2 (5 bases). Germline CDR1 and CDR2: SGHRS and YFSETQ. The CDR3 has 13 residues. V lost 3 bases, J lost 5 bases, and 8 bases lay in between. In DNA form, the CDR3 reads TGCGCCAGCAGCTCCGGACTGACCGGGGAGCTGTTTTTT. It yields the protein CASSSGLTGELFF.

CDR3 in DNA: TGCGCCAGCAGCTTGGCGTCAGGATATAACACTGAAGCTTTCTTT. It specifies CASSLASGYNTEAFF. J is TRBJ1-1 and V is TRBV5-1; no definite D call. Germline V gene sequence: CDR1 SGHRS, CDR2 YFSETQ. This CDR3 contains 15 residues. Trimming took 0 bases from V and 2 from J, leaving 11 bases between them.

The rearrangement links TRBV10-3 to TRBJ2-1, with 14 bases fitting TRBD2. Germline V lookup: CDR1 ENHRY, CDR2 SYGVKD. The junction had 6 bases not matched to a gene; V was cut back by 5 bases and J by 6 bases. There are 16 residues in the CDR3. As DNA, the CDR3 is TGTGCCATCAGTCTGACTAGCGGGGGGGCCCCCAATGAGCAGTTCTTC. Translation gives CAISLTSGGAPNEQFF.

The chain employs TRBV11-1 and TRBJ2-3, with 8 nucleotides matching TRBD1. CDR3 length: 18 residues. V gave up 2 bases and J gave up 1 base; unmatched junction bases: 11. Germline V CDR1 and CDR2: SGHAT, FQDESV (reference sequence). Here the CDR3 DNA reads TGTGCCAGCAGCTTAAATACGCCAGGGGGCTCCCGCACAGATACGCAGTATTTT. Its protein product is CASSLNTPGGSRTDTQYF.

The rearrangement joins TRBV5-1 to TRBJ1-4, with D maybe TRBD1 (6 bases). Germline V CDR1 and CDR2: SGHRS, YFSETQ. V was clipped by 0 bases and J by 4 bases, with 13 bases between them. CDR3 length equals 16 residues. The CDR3 here is CASSLEAGAGNEKLFF. CDR3 DNA sequence: TGCGCCAGCAGCTTGGAAGCAGGGGCGGGTAATGAAAAACTGTTTTTT.

This chain connects TRBV5-5 to TRBJ2-7; TRBD1 matches at 8 bases. The trim removed 1 base at V and 2 bases at J, leaving 8 bases unmatched. The CDR3 length is 16 residues. Looked up from germline, CDR1 is SGHKS and CDR2 is YYEKEE (reference sequence). DNA for the CDR3: TGTGCCAGCAGCTTGTTTTTTTGGGACAGGACCTACGAGCAGTACTTC. This encodes CASSLFFWDRTYEQYF.

This rearrangement joins TRBV6-5 to TRBJ1-2, with D perhaps TRBD1 (6 bases). The germline V and J ends were trimmed by 3 bases and 7 bases, with 15 bases remaining between them. The germline gives CDR1 MNHEY, CDR2 SVGAGI. The CDR3 extends over 14 amino acids. The CDR3 DNA sequence: TGTGCCAGCAGTTATAAGGGGGGTCGGGGTGGCTACACCTTC. It specifies CASSYKGGRGGYTF.

This chain links TRBV6-1 with TRBJ2-7; TRBD2 is a possible D gene (6 bases). The germline V gene has CDR1 MNHNS and CDR2 SASEGT. This CDR3 spans 13 amino acids. V shed 6 bases and J shed 5 bases, with 14 bases lying between them. The CDR3 loop reads CASRKVGEDEQYF. The CDR3 DNA reads as TGTGCCAGCAGAAAGGTCGGGGAGGACGAGCAGTACTTC.

This sequence joins TRBV5-1 and TRBJ1-1, with TRBD1 as a possible D gene (5 bases). This CDR3 region has 14 residues. The germline V and J ends were trimmed by 2 bases and 2 bases, with 10 bases remaining between them. CDR1 and CDR2 (germline): SGHRS, YFSETQ. CDR3 nucleotides: TGCGCCAGCAGCTTCTCCGGGGACAACACTGAAGCTTTCTTT. This sequence encodes CASSFSGDNTEAFF.

The chain employs TRBV5-5 and TRBJ1-4, with no clear D. V was cut by 0 bases and J by 5 bases, with 20 bases left in between. This CDR3 has 18 amino acids. Germline CDR1 and CDR2: SGHKS and YYEKEE (reference sequence). Here the CDR3 DNA reads TGTGCCAGCAGCTTGGGACCTAACGCGGGTTGGGCGAATGAAAAACTGTTTTTT. Protein sequence: CASSLGPNAGWANEKLFF.

This chain uses TRBV7-7 with TRBJ1-5, with no clear D. The CDR3 loop spans 17 amino acids. V was clipped by 3 bases and J by 6 bases, with 21 bases between them. The germline V gene has CDR1 SSHAT and CDR2 FNYEAQ (reference sequence). The CDR3 bases are TGTGCCAGCAGCTTTCACCCGCCGGGAGGACGAGGTCAGCCCCAGCATTTT. Translated: CASSFHPPGGRGQPQHF.

The J gene is TRBJ1-2, the V gene TRBV19, with 7 nucleotides matching TRBD1. The CDR3 is made up of 14 amino acids. V lost 5 bases and J lost 2; bases outside the gene matches: 5. Germline values: CDR1 LNHDA, CDR2 SQIVND (reference sequence). The CDR3, as DNA: TGTGCCAGTAGTCCGCGACAGGGAAACTATGGCTACACCTTC. It specifies CASSPRQGNYGYTF.

This clone was seen a handful of times. V gene TRBV28 combines with J gene TRBJ1-2; tentative D call: TRBD1 (6 bases). CDR3 length: 13 residues. Trimming pared 10 bases from V and 7 bases from J, leaving 19 bases between. Looked up from germline, CDR1 is MDHEN and CDR2 is SYDVKM. The CDR3, as DNA: TGTGCCATTACGGGACACGGCATCGGTGGCTACACCTTC. It is translated as CAITGHGIGGYTF.